The next 22 T cell receptor beta chains were all read from a single sample in a study of shared clonotypes between healthy human individuals. The protocol was immunoSEQ multiplex PCR, while the TCRdb copy is restricted to in-frame clones and leaves out a portion. This sample yields some 2.1 million clones, of which roughly 93% are seen a single time; about 1.7% belongs to the top ten. CD45RO-negative, CCR7-positively selected cells formed the naive CD8 fraction, excluding terminally differentiated effector memory CD45RA+ cells. The sequenced material came from naive CD8+ T cells from PBMCs. These receptor sequences come from a man between 18 and 35 years old in good health. Some clones in this sample may be carry-over from other donors' samples.

This chain uses TRBV2 with TRBJ2-1; 9 bases are shared with TRBD1. J gave up 2 bases and V 10 bases, and 3 bases lay outside the gene matches. CDR3 length: 13 residues. Germline CDR1 and CDR2: SNHLY and FYNNEI. CDR3: CATRDRAYNEQFF. Written as DNA, the CDR3 is TGTGCCACCCGGGACAGGGCCTACAATGAGCAGTTCTTC.

This chain links TRBV9 with TRBJ2-5; 7 positions agree with TRBD2. Germline V gene lookup returns CDR1 SGDLS and CDR2 YYNGEE. With V trimmed by 2 bases and J by 0 bases, 7 bases remained unmatched. The CDR3 consists of 16 residues. CDR3 sequence reads: CASSVRDYVDQETQYF. The DNA for the CDR3 is TGTGCCAGCAGCGTGAGGGACTACGTAGACCAAGAGACCCAGTACTTC.

For this clone: Other DNA sequences of this sample code for an identical CDR3. The chain employs TRBV27 and TRBJ1-2; D gene uncertain. Germline V gives CDR1 MNHEY, CDR2 SMNVEV (reference sequence). The CDR3 is 13 amino acids. Trimming took off 5 bases at V and 1 base at J, with 8 bases between the two ends. The CDR3 nucleotides read TGTGCCAGCAGTCCCGGAATTAACTATGGCTACACCTTC. This sequence encodes CASSPGINYGYTF.

V and J are TRBV6-5 and TRBJ2-1; TRBD1 or TRBD2 may be the D gene (5 bases each). The V gene lost 2 bases and the J gene lost 6 bases, with 14 bases spanning the gap. CDR3 length equals 15 residues. Per germline, CDR1 MNHEY and CDR2 SVGAGI. CDR3 loop: CASSYRYGTLNEQFF. DNA for the CDR3: TGTGCCAGCAGTTACCGATACGGGACCCTCAATGAGCAGTTCTTC.

The chain combines TRBV4-3 with TRBJ2-5, with D perhaps matching TRBD1 or TRBD2 (5 bases each). Trimming removed 0 bases at V and 2 bases at J, with 25 bases between. CDR3 length equals 20 residues. The germline V gene encodes CDR1 LGHNA and CDR2 YSLEER. The CDR3 DNA sequence: TGCGCCAGCAGCCAAGATGAGGGGCGAGAGGGCCTAGTGGAGCAAGAGACCCAGTACTTC. It yields the protein CASSQDEGREGLVEQETQYF.

The chain combines TRBV6-5 with TRBJ1-1; D gene unclear. V lost 0 bases to trimming and J lost 0 bases, with 11 bases between them. This CDR3 spans 16 amino acids. CDR1 is MNHEY and CDR2 is SVGAGI in the germline V gene. The CDR3 DNA reads TGTGCCAGCAGTTACTCTTTCCAGTTAATGAACACTGAAGCTTTCTTT. Translation gives CASSYSFQLMNTEAFF.

The J gene is TRBJ1-5, the V gene TRBV27; the D gene is possibly TRBD1 (6 bases). The CDR3 covers 14 residues. Germline CDR1 and CDR2: MNHEY and SMNVEV (reference sequence). The V end was cut by 6 bases, the J end by 3 bases, with 12 bases between. This CDR3 is CASRPRDNNQPQHF. CDR3 in DNA: TGTGCCAGCAGACCGAGGGACAACAATCAGCCCCAGCATTTT.

This sequence joins TRBV5-6 and TRBJ1-2; a possible D gene is TRBD1 (6 bases). This CDR3 region has 13 residues. Deletions cut 5 bases from V and 8 bases from J, with 16 bases between. Looked up from germline, CDR1 is SGHDT and CDR2 is YYEEEE. The CDR3 coding sequence is TGTGCCAGCAGATGGACCCAGGGGCTAGGCTACACCTTC. This translates into CASRWTQGLGYTF. Complete variable domain (other parts from reference TRBV5-6 and TRBJ1-2): DAGVTQSPTHLIKTRGQQVTLRCSPKSGHDTVSWYQQALGQGPQFIFQYYEEEERQRGNFPDRFSGHQFPNYSSELNVNALLLGDSALYLCASRWTQGLGYTFGSGTRLTVV.

This sequence joins TRBV7-8 and TRBJ1-1, with unresolved D. CDR1 and CDR2 from the germline V gene are SGHVS and FQNEAQ. CDR3 length: 13 residues. V lost 2 bases, J lost 6 bases, and 10 bases lay in between. The CDR3 loop reads CASSLSSAPEAFF. Written as DNA, the CDR3 is TGTGCCAGCAGCTTATCGAGCGCCCCTGAAGCTTTCTTT.

This rearrangement joins TRBV7-9 to TRBJ2-5; TRBD2 agrees at 11 bases. V dropped 4 bases and J dropped 5; count of bases not matched to a gene: 15. The CDR3 totals 18 residues. CDR1 is SEHNR, CDR2 FQNEAQ, per germline (reference sequence). CDR3 sequence: CASSSLVRLTSGTETQYF. The CDR3 region has the DNA TGTGCCAGCAGCTCTTTAGTACGATTGACTAGCGGGACTGAGACCCAGTACTTC.

This clone was observed once. The chain employs TRBV15 and TRBJ2-7, with D perhaps TRBD1 or TRBD2 (6 bases each). CDR3 length: 15 residues. The ends were cut back, 0 bases at V and 2 bases at J, with 11 bases in the middle. Germline V CDR1 and CDR2: LNHNV, YYDKDF (reference sequence). CDR3 amino acids: CATSRDPEGAYEQYF. The DNA for the CDR3 is TGTGCCACCAGCAGAGATCCGGAGGGGGCCTACGAGCAGTACTTC.

The rearrangement uses TRBV7-6 and TRBJ1-3; D unclear. The CDR3 totals 18 residues. Germline V gene sequence: CDR1 SGHVS, CDR2 FNYEAQ. V dropped 6 bases and J dropped 0 bases, with 21 bases sitting between them. The CDR3 sequence is CASSQWAEPYLSGNTIYF. Here the CDR3 DNA reads TGTGCCAGCAGTCAATGGGCAGAACCATATCTCTCTGGAAACACCATATATTTT.

The chain joins TRBV6-6 to TRBJ2-5, with 8 bases lining up with TRBD1. The CDR3 is 12 amino acids. From germline, CDR1 is MNHNY and CDR2 SVGAGI (reference sequence). V lost 6 bases to trimming and J lost 3 bases; unmatched junction nucleotides: 0. This chain's CDR3 is CASRTGEETQYF. The CDR3 DNA follows: TGTGCCAGCAGGACAGGGGAAGAGACCCAGTACTTC.

The chain has TRBV7-9 and TRBJ1-1; TRBD1 matches at 9 bases. This CDR3 is 17 amino acids long. The germline gives CDR1 SEHNR, CDR2 FQNEAQ (reference sequence). V lost 5 bases and J lost 0; bases outside the gene matches: 10. CDR3 DNA: TGTGCCAGCAGCCCCGGGAACAGGGGGCTCTTGAACACTGAAGCTTTCTTT. Amino acids: CASSPGNRGLLNTEAFF.

This clone showed up just once. The CDR3 here is CASSFHRGLTGELFF. The CDR3 nucleotides are TGTGCCAGCAGTTTCCACAGGGGGCTCACCGGGGAGCTGTTTTTT. The gene calls are TRBV28 and TRBJ2-2; TRBD1 aligns across 9 bases. The CDR3 extends over 15 amino acids. Germline V gene data show CDR1 as MDHEN and CDR2 as SYDVKM. With 3 bases clipped from V and 4 bases from J, the junction kept 3 bases outside the gene matches. The full variable domain, in which reference TRBV28 and TRBJ2-2 provide the parts outside the CDR3, is DVKVTQSSRYLVKRTGEKVFLECVQDMDHENMFWYRQDPGLGLRLIYFSYDVKMKEKGDIPEGYSVSREKKERFSLILESASTNQTSMYLCASSFHRGLTGELFFGEGSRLTVL.

This chain connects TRBV7-9 to TRBJ2-1; 11 positions agree with TRBD2. CDR1 SEHNR and CDR2 FQNEAQ come from the germline V gene (reference sequence). The V segment lost 5 bases and the J segment 2 bases; nucleotides outside the gene matches: 8. The CDR3 runs to 17 residues. The CDR3 DNA sequence: TGTGCCAGCAGCCCCCCGACGGGACTAGCGGCCTACAATGAGCAGTTCTTC. This encodes CASSPPTGLAAYNEQFF.

V and J are TRBV28 and TRBJ2-6, with D perhaps TRBD1 (6 bases). CDR3 size: 19 residues. V shed 5 bases and J shed 0 bases, with 20 bases lying between them. Germline CDR1 reads MDHEN; CDR2 reads SYDVKM. The CDR3 sequence: CASSTPQGRGTSGANVLTF. The DNA of the CDR3 is TGTGCCAGCAGTACACCTCAGGGCAGGGGAACCTCTGGGGCCAACGTCCTGACTTTC.

The chain is built from TRBV11-2 and TRBJ2-1; D may be TRBD1 (7 bases). The CDR3 covers 16 residues. Trimming took 5 bases from V and 2 from J, leaving 16 bases between them. From germline, CDR1 is SGHAT and CDR2 FQNNGV. The CDR3 is CASSPHPGGTYNEQFF. The DNA of the CDR3 is TGTGCCAGCAGCCCACATCCAGGGGGGACCTACAATGAGCAGTTCTTC.

The V call is TRBV2, the J call TRBJ2-1; D perhaps matches TRBD2 (6 bases). Germline CDR1 reads SNHLY; CDR2 reads FYNNEI. The CDR3 runs 18 residues. V lost 7 bases to trimming and J lost 5 bases, with 27 bases between them. The CDR3 coding sequence is TGTGCCAGCACCACGGAACTAGCAGTCGCCTCGGTTAACAATGAGCAGTTCTTC. This sequence encodes CASTTELAVASVNNEQFF.

J is TRBJ1-3 and V is TRBV6-1; possible D gene TRBD1, 5 bases. V was cut by 7 bases and J by 0 bases, with 7 bases left in between. The CDR3 has 13 residues. Looked up from germline, CDR1 is MNHNS and CDR2 is SASEGT. CDR3 DNA: TGTGCCAGCATTCAGGGCTCTGGAAACACCATATATTTT. This encodes CASIQGSGNTIYF.

V is TRBV4-3 and J is TRBJ2-5, with 7 bases aligning to TRBD2. With V trimmed by 1 base and J by 4 bases, 12 bases remained unmatched. The CDR3 contains 17 residues. Germline values: CDR1 LGHNA, CDR2 YSLEER. The CDR3 DNA reads as TGCGCCAGCAGCCAAGCCGTATCGGGGGGAGTAGGAGAGACCCAGTACTTC. Protein: CASSQAVSGGVGETQYF.

The gene calls are TRBV7-8 and TRBJ2-4; TRBD1 aligns across 7 bases. Trimming cost V 5 bases and J 4 bases; bases outside gene matches: 11. Germline loops: CDR1 SGHVS, CDR2 FQNEAQ. This CDR3 is 16 amino acids long. The CDR3 DNA reads as TGTGCCAGCAGCCGAATCGCCATGGACAGGAAAAACATTCAGTACTTC. Translation gives CASSRIAMDRKNIQYF.